Shown below are 14 T cell receptor beta chains from a single sample sequenced in a study of human T cells and chemical hapten exposure (dated by TCRdb to the early 2020s). Receptor libraries were prepared by RACE. Sequencing was performed on a NextSeq 500. TCRdb applied fastp at Q25 and MiXCR to the public reads, then kept only in-frame beta chains. Duplicate CDR3 protein sequences are folded into a single record with the most common DNA and genes. Counted in this sample were about 99,000 distinct CDR3 sequences; under 15% of them appeared once. The top ten clonotypes cover over 2% of the sample. The time point label here, explained by the study, means: patch test 1, 2 weeks after DPC sensitization. In the paper's terms, the treatment or condition label means: therapeutic diphenylcyclopropenone sensitization with weekly scalp DPC. The starting material was whole blood, obtained in connection with sensitization to the hapten diphenylcyclopropenone (DPC). These receptors were obtained from a woman aged 40 to 49 with alopecia areata. Some clones in this sample may be carry-over from other donors' samples.

This clonotype has just a few counts. The chain combines TRBV29-1 with TRBJ2-3; D might be TRBD2 (5 bases). Germline CDR1 is SQVTM and CDR2 is ANQGSEA. The V gene lost 3 bases and the J gene lost 1 base, with 11 bases spanning the gap. CDR3 length equals 14 residues. The CDR3 region is CSVEEVGGTDTQYF. CDR3 in DNA: TGCAGCGTTGAGGAGGTGGGCGGCACAGATACGCAGTATTTT.

This chain joins TRBV18 and TRBJ1-2; TRBD1 might be the D (6 bases). CDR1 is KGHSH and CDR2 is LQKENI in the germline V gene. Deletions cut 3 bases from V and 7 bases from J, with 18 bases between. This CDR3 is 15 amino acids long. CDR3 sequence: CASSPAPDRSGGYTF. The CDR3, as DNA: TGTGCCAGCTCACCGGCCCCCGACAGGAGTGGTGGCTACACCTTC.

In this sample, this clonotype turned up many times. The chain carries TRBV11-2 and TRBJ2-1; D might be TRBD2 (6 bases). The CDR3 has 20 amino acids. CDR1 is SGHAT and CDR2 is FQNNGV in the germline V gene. V lost 2 bases to trimming and J lost 5 bases, with 28 bases between them. The CDR3 protein is CASSLIPFSGFGGGNNEQFF. The CDR3 DNA follows: TGTGCCAGCAGCTTAATCCCTTTCAGCGGGTTTGGCGGAGGTAACAATGAGCAGTTCTTC.

This clonotype showed up many times. This rearrangement joins TRBV6-6 to TRBJ2-7; D is uncertain. The V end was cut by 2 bases, the J end by 2 bases, with 16 bases between. CDR3 size: 16 residues. Germline V lookup: CDR1 MNHNY, CDR2 SVGAGI (reference sequence). The CDR3 bases are TGTGCCAGCAGTTACGTTGTGCGGCGGATACCCTACGAGCAGTACTTC. Translation gives CASSYVVRRIPYEQYF.

The rearrangement links TRBV29-1 to TRBJ1-1, with unresolved D. This CDR3 has 10 residues. CDR1 is SQVTM and CDR2 is ANQGSEA in the germline V gene. The V end was cut by 5 bases, the J end by 8 bases, with 9 bases between. The CDR3 is CSVQVIEAFF. In nucleotides, the CDR3 is TGCAGCGTTCAAGTGATAGAAGCTTTCTTT.

The J gene is TRBJ1-5, the V gene TRBV6-6; D is perhaps TRBD1 (5 bases). The CDR3 consists of 16 residues. The V and J ends lost 0 bases and 2 bases respectively, with 11 bases between them. Germline V gene lookup returns CDR1 MNHNY and CDR2 SVGAGI (reference sequence). This chain's CDR3 is CASSYSGQIGNQPQHF. In nucleotides, the CDR3 is TGTGCCAGCAGTTACTCGGGGCAAATTGGCAATCAGCCCCAGCATTTT.

The chain is built from TRBV24-1 and TRBJ2-2; D remains unclear. With 1 base removed from V and 7 bases from J, the gap between germline ends came to 9 bases. This CDR3 contains 14 residues. Germline V lookup: CDR1 KGHDR, CDR2 SFDVKD. CDR3 sequence: CATSDLGNVGELFF. In nucleotides, the CDR3 is TGTGCCACCAGTGATTTAGGCAACGTCGGGGAGCTGTTTTTT.

The gene calls are TRBV7-8 and TRBJ2-3; 11 nucleotides line up with TRBD2. From germline, CDR1 is SGHVS and CDR2 FQNEAQ. V lost 9 bases and J lost 3; bases outside the gene matches: 2. The CDR3 sequence is 13 residues long. The CDR3 sequence is CASLAGGTDTQYF. The DNA of the CDR3 is TGTGCCAGTTTAGCGGGGGGGACAGATACGCAGTATTTT.

The CDR3 sequence: CSVTKRVNGEQYF. The CDR3 DNA is TGCAGCGTTACGAAAAGGGTAAACGGAGAGCAGTACTTC. The chain couples TRBV29-1 to TRBJ2-7; D uncertain. Germline lookup yields CDR1 SQVTM and CDR2 ANQGSEA. CDR3 size: 13 residues. Deletions cut 5 bases from V and 7 bases from J, with 18 bases between.

V gene TRBV7-8 combines with J gene TRBJ2-1, with TRBD1 matching over 8 bases. The CDR3 runs to 16 residues. The V segment lost 0 bases and the J segment 5 bases; nucleotides outside the gene matches: 6. The germline CDR1 and CDR2 sequences are SGHVS and FQNEAQ. CDR3 residues: CASSLAQGAGDNEQFF. CDR3 sequence (DNA): TGTGCCAGCAGCTTAGCGCAGGGGGCAGGGGACAATGAGCAGTTCTTC.

This clonotype occurred a few times. This sequence joins TRBV4-2 and TRBJ2-7, with D possibly being TRBD2 (6 bases). V was clipped by 2 bases and J by 7 bases, with 12 bases between them. The CDR3 is made up of 13 amino acids. Germline V gives CDR1 LGHNA, CDR2 YNFKEQ. CDR3 DNA sequence: TGTGCCAGCAGCCAAATGACTAGGGAAGAGCAGTACTTC. Protein product: CASSQMTREEQYF.

This chain links TRBV28 with TRBJ1-1, with unresolved D. Germline V gene lookup returns CDR1 MDHEN and CDR2 SYDVKM. This CDR3 is 14 amino acids long. V was pared by 5 bases and J by 0 bases, with 10 bases between. The CDR3 loop is CASSAVRMNTEAFF. CDR3 coding DNA: TGTGCCAGCAGTGCGGTTCGTATGAACACTGAAGCTTTCTTT.

The rearrangement joins TRBV10-2 to TRBJ2-7, with D maybe TRBD2 (5 bases). Trimming shortened V by 3 bases and J by 4 bases, and 7 bases separated the two germline ends. This CDR3 is built from 12 residues. Germline values: CDR1 WSHSY, CDR2 SAAADI. The DNA of the CDR3 is TGCGCCAGCAGTGAAATAGCGTACGAGCAGTACTTC. This translates into CASSEIAYEQYF.

In this sample, this clonotype turned up a few times. The V call is TRBV6-1, the J call TRBJ2-5; the D is unclear. Per germline, CDR1 MNHNS and CDR2 SASEGT. The CDR3 loop spans 11 amino acids. Trimming removed 9 bases from V and 7 bases from J, with 12 bases in between. The CDR3 DNA is TGTGCCAGGGGTGATCTAGGGACCCAGTACTTC. Protein product: CARGDLGTQYF.